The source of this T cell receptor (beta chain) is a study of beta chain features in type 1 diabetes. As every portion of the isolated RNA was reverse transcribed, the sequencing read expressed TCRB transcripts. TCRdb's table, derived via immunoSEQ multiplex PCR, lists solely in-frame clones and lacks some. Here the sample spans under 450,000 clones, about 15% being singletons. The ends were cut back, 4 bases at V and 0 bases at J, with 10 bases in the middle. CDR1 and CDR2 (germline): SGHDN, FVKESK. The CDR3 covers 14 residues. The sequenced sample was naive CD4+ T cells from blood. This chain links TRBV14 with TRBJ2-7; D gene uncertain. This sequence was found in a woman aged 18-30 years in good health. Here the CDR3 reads CASSLSGFSYEQYF. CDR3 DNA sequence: TGTGCCAGCAGCCTCTCGGGTTTCTCCTACGAGCAGTACTTC.